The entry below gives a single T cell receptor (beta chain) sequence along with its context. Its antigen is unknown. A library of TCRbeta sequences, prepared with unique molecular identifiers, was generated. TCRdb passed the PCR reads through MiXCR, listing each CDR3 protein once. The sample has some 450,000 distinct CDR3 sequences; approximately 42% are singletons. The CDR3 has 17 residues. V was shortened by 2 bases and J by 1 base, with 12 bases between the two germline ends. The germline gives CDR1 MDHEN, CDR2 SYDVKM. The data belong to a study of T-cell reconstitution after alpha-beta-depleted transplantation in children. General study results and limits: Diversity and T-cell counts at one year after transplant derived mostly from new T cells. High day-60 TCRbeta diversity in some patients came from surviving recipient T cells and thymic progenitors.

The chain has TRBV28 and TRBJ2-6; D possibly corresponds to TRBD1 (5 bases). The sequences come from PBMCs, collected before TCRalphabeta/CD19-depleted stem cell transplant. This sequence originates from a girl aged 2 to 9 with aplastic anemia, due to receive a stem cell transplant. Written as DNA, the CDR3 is TGTGCCAGCAGTTTAGGGCAGGGATTGTCTGGGGCCAACGTCCTGACTTTC. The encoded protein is CASSLGQGLSGANVLTF. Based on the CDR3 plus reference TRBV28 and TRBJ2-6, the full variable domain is DVKVTQSSRYLVKRTGEKVFLECVQDMDHENMFWYRQDPGLGLRLIYFSYDVKMKEKGDIPEGYSVSREKKERFSLILESASTNQTSMYLCASSLGQGLSGANVLTFGAGSRLTVL.